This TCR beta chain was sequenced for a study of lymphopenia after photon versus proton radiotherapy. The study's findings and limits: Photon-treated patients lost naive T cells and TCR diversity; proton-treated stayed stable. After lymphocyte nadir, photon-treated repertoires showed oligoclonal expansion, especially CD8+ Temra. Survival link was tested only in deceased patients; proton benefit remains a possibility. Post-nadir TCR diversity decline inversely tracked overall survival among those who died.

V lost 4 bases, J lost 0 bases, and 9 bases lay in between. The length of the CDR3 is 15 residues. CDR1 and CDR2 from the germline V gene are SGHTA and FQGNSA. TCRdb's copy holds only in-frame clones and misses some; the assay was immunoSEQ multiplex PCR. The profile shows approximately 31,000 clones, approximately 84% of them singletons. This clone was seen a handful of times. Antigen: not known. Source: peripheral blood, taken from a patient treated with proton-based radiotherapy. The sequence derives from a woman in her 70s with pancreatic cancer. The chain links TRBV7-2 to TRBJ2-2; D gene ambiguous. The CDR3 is CASSWRASNTGELFF. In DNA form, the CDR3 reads TGTGCCAGCAGCTGGAGAGCTTCGAACACCGGGGAGCTGTTTTTT.